The rows below give T cell receptor beta chains drawn from one sample of a study of blood T cell repertoires in COVID-19. Profiled with immunoSEQ multiplex PCR; TCRdb holds only in-frame clones, not every one. The data hold 250,000 to 300,000 clones, with approximately 91% observed a single time. Sequencing was performed on PBMCs or T cells enriched from blood (not recorded which). The receptors come from a middle-aged woman with acute COVID-19. Each CDR3 is given with its conserved first and last residue. D genes are given only for firm matches. For some rows the clone size is stated as once, few or many, or as a class when expanded; others skip it.

d_call: NA
v_call: TRBV7-8
j_call: TRBJ2-7
clone_size: NA
cdr3_aa: CASSSPGGQATYEQYF
cdr3_nt: TGTGCCAGCAGCTCCCCGGGGGGACAGGCCACCTACGAGCAGTACTTC

d_call: TRBD2
v_call: TRBV24-1
j_call: TRBJ2-1
clone_size: NA
cdr3_aa: CAATSGSGEQFF
cdr3_nt: TGTGCCGCTACAAGCGGGAGTGGTGAGCAGTTCTTC

d_call: NA
v_call: TRBV11-2
j_call: TRBJ1-3
clone_size: NA
cdr3_aa: CASSLSIRHSSGNTIYF
cdr3_nt: TGTGCCAGCAGCTTGTCTATCCGACATAGCTCTGGAAACACCATATATTTT

d_call: NA
v_call: TRBV6-4
j_call: TRBJ1-4
clone_size: NA
cdr3_aa: CASSTQATNEKLFF
cdr3_nt: TGTGCCAGCAGTACACAGGCAACTAATGAAAAACTGTTTTTT

d_call: TRBD1
v_call: TRBV30
j_call: TRBJ1-4
clone_size: NA
cdr3_aa: CAWSVQGREKLFF
cdr3_nt: TGTGCCTGGAGTGTACAGGGGAGGGAAAAACTGTTTTTT

d_call: TRBD1
v_call: TRBV10-3
j_call: TRBJ1-4
clone_size: few
cdr3_aa: CAISESTGANEKLFF
cdr3_nt: TGTGCCATCAGTGAGTCTACAGGGGCTAATGAAAAACTGTTTTTT

d_call: NA
v_call: TRBV14
j_call: TRBJ1-6
clone_size: NA
cdr3_aa: CASSQQGMRNSPLHF
cdr3_nt: TGTGCCAGCAGCCAACAGGGGATGAGGAATTCACCCCTCCACTTT

d_call: TRBD1
v_call: TRBV9
j_call: TRBJ2-1
clone_size: NA
cdr3_aa: CASSVLGTEDNEQFF
cdr3_nt: TGTGCCAGCAGCGTCCTCGGGACAGAAGACAATGAGCAGTTCTTC

d_call: NA
v_call: TRBV7-9
j_call: TRBJ1-6
clone_size: NA
cdr3_aa: CASSLDSSSYNSPLHF
cdr3_nt: TGTGCCAGCAGCTTGGACAGCAGCTCCTATAATTCACCCCTCCACTTT

d_call: TRBD1
v_call: TRBV7-9
j_call: TRBJ2-3
clone_size: NA
cdr3_aa: CASSSDRGRMYTQYF
cdr3_nt: TGTGCCAGCAGCTCAGACAGGGGGCGCATGTATACGCAGTATTTT

d_call: NA
v_call: TRBV6-6
j_call: TRBJ2-5
clone_size: NA
cdr3_aa: CASRRRHPDQETQYF
cdr3_nt: TGTGCCAGCAGGAGACGACATCCTGACCAAGAGACCCAGTACTTC

d_call: TRBD1
v_call: TRBV28
j_call: TRBJ1-2
clone_size: NA
cdr3_aa: CASTIGTGENYGYTF
cdr3_nt: TGTGCCAGCACCATAGGGACAGGGGAGAACTATGGCTACACCTTC

d_call: NA
v_call: TRBV7-2
j_call: TRBJ2-2
clone_size: NA
cdr3_aa: CASSSSRQANTGELFF
cdr3_nt: TGTGCCAGCAGCTCTAGCAGACAAGCGAACACCGGGGAGCTGTTTTTT

d_call: NA
v_call: TRBV2
j_call: TRBJ2-6
clone_size: NA
cdr3_aa: CASNTGGGPSPF
cdr3_nt: TGTGCCAGCAATACAGGGGGGGGCCCCTCTCCTTTC

d_call: NA
v_call: TRBV28
j_call: TRBJ2-7
clone_size: NA
cdr3_aa: CASGTLTGHSYEQYF
cdr3_nt: TGTGCCAGCGGCACCCTGACAGGACACTCCTACGAGCAGTACTTC

d_call: NA
v_call: TRBV18
j_call: TRBJ2-7
clone_size: NA
cdr3_aa: CASSPGLARSYEQYF
cdr3_nt: TGTGCCAGCTCACCAGGGCTAGCCCGTTCCTACGAGCAGTACTTC

d_call: NA
v_call: TRBV7-8
j_call: TRBJ2-5
clone_size: NA
cdr3_aa: CASSLVDSGGRETQYF
cdr3_nt: TGTGCCAGCAGCTTAGTTGATTCGGGGGGCCGAGAGACCCAGTACTTC

d_call: TRBD2
v_call: TRBV4-1
j_call: TRBJ2-5
clone_size: NA
cdr3_aa: CASSQDALSSGTRRTQYF
cdr3_nt: TGCGCCAGCAGCCAAGATGCTTTGTCTAGCGGAACCCGCCGGACCCAGTACTTC

d_call: TRBD1
v_call: TRBV3-1/TRBV3-2
j_call: TRBJ2-5
clone_size: NA
cdr3_aa: CASSYGQGETQYF
cdr3_nt: TGTGCCAGCAGCTACGGACAGGGCGAGACCCAGTACTTC

d_call: NA
v_call: TRBV18
j_call: TRBJ2-2
clone_size: NA
cdr3_aa: CASSPPVGLLNTGELFF
cdr3_nt: TGTGCCAGCTCACCACCGGTTGGACTATTGAACACCGGGGAGCTGTTTTTT

d_call: NA
v_call: TRBV27
j_call: TRBJ1-5
clone_size: NA
cdr3_aa: CATRSGNQPQHF
cdr3_nt: TGTGCCACCCGGTCGGGCAATCAGCCCCAGCATTTT

d_call: NA
v_call: TRBV5-1
j_call: TRBJ2-2
clone_size: NA
cdr3_aa: CASSLVSPSTGELFF
cdr3_nt: TGCGCCAGCAGCTTGGTGTCCCCGAGCACCGGGGAGCTGTTTTTT

d_call: TRBD1
v_call: TRBV11-2
j_call: TRBJ1-2
clone_size: NA
cdr3_aa: CASSLDRGLHGYTF
cdr3_nt: TGTGCCAGCAGCTTGGACAGGGGGCTGCATGGCTACACCTTC

d_call: TRBD1
v_call: TRBV12-3/TRBV12-4
j_call: TRBJ1-6
clone_size: NA
cdr3_aa: CASSTGQGLLHF
cdr3_nt: TGTGCCAGCAGTACGGGACAGGGGTTACTCCACTTT

d_call: TRBD1
v_call: TRBV19
j_call: TRBJ1-5
clone_size: few
cdr3_aa: CASSTDRGNQPQHF
cdr3_nt: TGTGCCAGTAGTACCGACAGGGGCAATCAGCCCCAGCATTTT

d_call: TRBD1
v_call: TRBV7-2
j_call: TRBJ1-4
clone_size: NA
cdr3_aa: CASSLGQGAFATNEKLFF
cdr3_nt: TGTGCCAGCAGCTTAGGACAGGGGGCCTTTGCAACTAATGAAAAACTGTTTTTT

d_call: NA
v_call: TRBV19
j_call: TRBJ2-7
clone_size: once
cdr3_aa: CASSIAGTGYEQYF
cdr3_nt: TGTGCCAGTAGTATAGCTGGGACTGGATACGAGCAGTACTTC

d_call: NA
v_call: TRBV30
j_call: TRBJ1-3
clone_size: NA
cdr3_aa: CAWLQGAGNTIYF
cdr3_nt: TGTGCCTGGCTACAGGGCGCTGGAAACACCATATATTTT

d_call: NA
v_call: TRBV29-1
j_call: TRBJ2-1
clone_size: once
cdr3_aa: CSAVAVSSYNEQFF
cdr3_nt: TGCAGCGCTGTAGCAGTAAGCTCCTACAATGAGCAGTTCTTC

d_call: TRBD1
v_call: TRBV5-1
j_call: TRBJ1-4
clone_size: NA
cdr3_aa: CASSTGQAYNEKLFF
cdr3_nt: TGCGCCAGCAGCACGGGACAGGCCTATAATGAAAAACTGTTTTTT

d_call: NA
v_call: TRBV27
j_call: TRBJ1-6
clone_size: NA
cdr3_aa: CASSPGKDNSPLHF
cdr3_nt: TGTGCCAGCAGCCCAGGGAAGGATAATTCACCCCTCCACTTT

d_call: NA
v_call: TRBV29-1
j_call: TRBJ2-3
clone_size: NA
cdr3_aa: CSVETGDRLEYF
cdr3_nt: TGCAGCGTTGAAACGGGGGATAGATTGGAGTATTTT

d_call: NA
v_call: TRBV20-1
j_call: TRBJ2-1
clone_size: NA
cdr3_aa: CSASKLEQFF
cdr3_nt: TGCAGTGCTAGTAAGCTTGAGCAGTTCTTC

d_call: NA
v_call: TRBV7-2
j_call: TRBJ1-2
clone_size: once
cdr3_aa: CASSITKKESGYTF
cdr3_nt: TGTGCCAGCAGCATTACCAAGAAGGAGAGTGGCTACACCTTC

d_call: NA
v_call: TRBV6-2/TRBV6-3
j_call: TRBJ2-7
clone_size: NA
cdr3_aa: CASSLGPGHSYEQYF
cdr3_nt: TGTGCCAGCAGCCTCGGCCCAGGGCATTCCTACGAGCAGTACTTC

d_call: TRBD1
v_call: TRBV30
j_call: TRBJ1-6
clone_size: NA
cdr3_aa: CAWSARGRNSPLHF
cdr3_nt: TGTGCCTGGAGTGCCAGGGGGCGAAATTCACCCCTCCACTTT

d_call: NA
v_call: TRBV5-4
j_call: TRBJ2-5
clone_size: NA
cdr3_aa: CASSHDSQETQYF
cdr3_nt: TGTGCCAGCAGCCACGACAGTCAAGAGACCCAGTACTTC

d_call: NA
v_call: TRBV7-2
j_call: TRBJ2-5
clone_size: NA
cdr3_aa: CASSTYGMQETQYF
cdr3_nt: TGTGCCAGCAGCACGTACGGGATGCAAGAGACCCAGTACTTC

d_call: NA
v_call: TRBV30
j_call: TRBJ1-2
clone_size: NA
cdr3_aa: CAWTSGSDYGYTF
cdr3_nt: TGTGCCTGGACCTCAGGGTCCGACTATGGCTACACCTTC

d_call: NA
v_call: TRBV5-1
j_call: TRBJ2-5
clone_size: NA
cdr3_aa: CASSLGVETQYF
cdr3_nt: TGCGCCAGCAGCTTAGGGGTAGAGACCCAGTACTTC

d_call: TRBD2
v_call: TRBV6-6
j_call: TRBJ2-3
clone_size: NA
cdr3_aa: CASSRLAGGPTDTQYF
cdr3_nt: TGTGCCAGCAGTCGACTAGCGGGGGGGCCCACAGATACGCAGTATTTT

d_call: NA
v_call: TRBV19
j_call: TRBJ1-3
clone_size: NA
cdr3_aa: CASSSRVHGNTIYF
cdr3_nt: TGTGCCAGTAGTTCGAGGGTGCACGGAAACACCATATATTTT

d_call: TRBD2
v_call: TRBV6-5
j_call: TRBJ2-1
clone_size: NA
cdr3_aa: CASTILARYNEQFF
cdr3_nt: TGTGCCAGCACCATACTAGCGAGGTACAATGAGCAGTTCTTC

d_call: NA
v_call: TRBV30
j_call: TRBJ1-1
clone_size: NA
cdr3_aa: CAWNTQNTEAFF
cdr3_nt: TGTGCCTGGAACACCCAGAACACTGAAGCTTTCTTT

d_call: TRBD2
v_call: TRBV5-6
j_call: TRBJ2-7
clone_size: NA
cdr3_aa: CASSLLAGGAYEQYF
cdr3_nt: TGTGCCAGCAGTTTACTAGCGGGAGGGGCCTACGAGCAGTACTTC

d_call: NA
v_call: TRBV7-3
j_call: TRBJ1-1
clone_size: NA
cdr3_aa: CASSPGKGRRGETEAFF
cdr3_nt: TGTGCCAGCAGCCCCGGAAAAGGGAGGAGAGGTGAAACTGAAGCTTTCTTT

d_call: NA
v_call: TRBV12-5
j_call: TRBJ1-2
clone_size: NA
cdr3_aa: CASGLVIRFSNYGYTF
cdr3_nt: TGTGCTAGTGGTTTGGTAATCAGGTTTTCTAACTATGGCTACACCTTC

d_call: NA
v_call: TRBV11-1
j_call: TRBJ1-2
clone_size: NA
cdr3_aa: CASSLNAPGIPTF
cdr3_nt: TGTGCCAGCAGCTTGAACGCCCCAGGGATCCCCACCTTC